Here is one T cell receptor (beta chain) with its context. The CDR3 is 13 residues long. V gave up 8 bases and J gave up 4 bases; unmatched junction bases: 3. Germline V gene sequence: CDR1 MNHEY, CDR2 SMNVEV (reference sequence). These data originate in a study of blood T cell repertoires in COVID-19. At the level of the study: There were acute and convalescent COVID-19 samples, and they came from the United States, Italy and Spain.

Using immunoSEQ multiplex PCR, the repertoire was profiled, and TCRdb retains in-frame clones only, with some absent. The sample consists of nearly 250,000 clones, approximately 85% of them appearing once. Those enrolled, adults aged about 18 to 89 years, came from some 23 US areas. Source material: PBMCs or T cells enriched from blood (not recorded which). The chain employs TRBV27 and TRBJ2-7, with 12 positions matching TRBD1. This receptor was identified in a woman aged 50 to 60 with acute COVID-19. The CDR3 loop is CASGDRGLYEQYF. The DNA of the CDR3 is TGTGCCAGCGGGGACAGGGGGCTGTACGAGCAGTACTTC.